Below, 24 T cell receptor beta chains from the same sample are listed, as sequenced in a study of blood T cell repertoires in COVID-19. Sequenced by immunoSEQ multiplex PCR; TCRdb stores in-frame clones only, minus some. The table has 90,000 to 150,000 clones, approximately 80% seen once. Input material: peripheral blood. The source of these receptors is a woman at least 80 years old with acute or convalescent COVID-19.

The chain carries TRBV2 and TRBJ1-2, with TRBD1 matching over 7 bases. J was trimmed by 8 bases and V by 6 bases; bases with no gene match: 9. In germline, CDR1 is SNHLY, CDR2 FYNNEI. The CDR3 consists of 13 residues. The CDR3 sequence is CASRIRQGRGYTF. CDR3 coding DNA: TGTGCCAGCAGAATCAGACAGGGTAGGGGCTACACCTTC.

V gene TRBV3-1 (or the pseudogene TRBV3-2) combines with J gene TRBJ2-7; unclear D gene. The CDR3 is 18 residues long. V gave up 0 bases and J gave up 2 bases, with 20 bases separating them. From germline, CDR1 is LGHDT and CDR2 YNNKEL (reference sequence). The CDR3 sequence: CASSQEANDRYSPYEQYF. The CDR3, as DNA: TGTGCCAGCAGCCAAGAAGCGAACGATAGGTATAGCCCCTACGAGCAGTACTTC.

This clone was observed once. The V gene is TRBV6-5, the J gene TRBJ1-4; no reliable D call. V gave up 0 bases and J gave up 5 bases, with 10 bases separating them. Germline CDR1 and CDR2: MNHEY and SVGAGI. The CDR3 contains 15 residues. The CDR3 region is CASSYSGSRNEKLFF. The CDR3 DNA reads as TGTGCCAGCAGTTACTCAGGGAGCAGGAATGAAAAACTGTTTTTT.

This clone turned up a few times. The chain carries TRBV5-5 and TRBJ2-5, with 8 positions matching TRBD1. Germline assignment: CDR1 SGHKS and CDR2 YYEKEE (reference sequence). This CDR3 spans 16 amino acids. Losses at the gene ends were 0 bases for V and 5 bases for J; bases not matched to a gene: 9. This chain's CDR3 is CASSLAGQGAGETQYF. The CDR3 nucleotides are TGTGCCAGCAGCTTGGCCGGCCAGGGGGCAGGGGAGACCCAGTACTTC.

The V gene is TRBV11-3, the J gene TRBJ2-1; tentatively, D is TRBD2 (7 bases). The CDR3 spans 15 residues. Germline CDR1 SGHNT, CDR2 YENEEA. The germline V and J ends were trimmed by 3 bases and 6 bases, with 15 bases remaining between them. In DNA, the CDR3 is TGTGCCAGCAGCTTTGGTGGGGGAGGGGGCAATGAGCAGTTCTTC. Encoded protein: CASSFGGGGGNEQFF.

The rearrangement uses TRBV2 and TRBJ2-2, with 9 bases fitting TRBD1. The CDR3 is made up of 16 amino acids. Germline-derived CDR1 and CDR2 are SNHLY and FYNNEI. V lost 6 bases, J lost 6 bases, and 11 bases stayed unmatched. The CDR3 is CASSASGTGNSGELFF. The CDR3 nucleotides read TGTGCCAGCAGCGCCTCCGGGACAGGGAATTCCGGGGAGCTGTTTTTT.

This clone showed up many times. The chain couples TRBV28 to TRBJ1-1, with D unresolved. The germline gives CDR1 MDHEN, CDR2 SYDVKM. The CDR3 has 14 amino acids. V was shortened by 5 bases and J by 3 bases, with 13 bases between the two germline ends. The CDR3 reads CASSPSRRDTEAFF. As DNA, the CDR3 is TGTGCCAGCAGTCCCTCTCGACGGGACACTGAAGCTTTCTTT.

The gene calls are TRBV23-1 and TRBJ1-5; perhaps TRBD1 as D (6 bases). TRBV23-1 is known as an ORF, though its function is uncertain. The CDR3 length is 14 residues. V lost 2 bases and J 4 bases, leaving 9 bases between the germline ends. For the CDR3, the DNA is TGCGCCAGCAGTCAAAGAGGGGGAAATCAGCCCCAGCATTTT. This sequence encodes CASSQRGGNQPQHF.

The rearrangement links TRBV11-2 to TRBJ1-2; D remains ambiguous. This CDR3 has 14 amino acids. Germline V gene lookup returns CDR1 SGHAT and CDR2 FQNNGV. The V and J ends lost 1 base and 6 bases respectively, with 12 bases between them. The CDR3 is CASSLAGGKNGYTF. The CDR3 nucleotides are TGTGCCAGCAGCTTAGCTGGAGGGAAAAATGGCTACACCTTC.

The rearrangement joins TRBV29-1 to TRBJ1-5; 9 nucleotides match TRBD1. CDR3 size: 13 residues. The V gene's germline CDR1 is SQVTM and CDR2 ANQGSEA. V shed 4 bases, J shed 7 bases, and the junction held 5 bases outside the gene matches. The CDR3 protein is CSVGRDRDQPQHF. CDR3 nucleotides: TGCAGCGTTGGGAGGGACAGGGACCAGCCCCAGCATTTT.

The CDR3 DNA follows: TGTGCCAGCCGACTCGGGAGCTACAATGAGCAGTTCTTC. Its protein product is CASRLGSYNEQFF. The chain couples TRBV6-5 to TRBJ2-1; the D gene is possibly TRBD2 (6 bases). Germline V CDR1 and CDR2: MNHEY, SVGAGI. The ends were cut back, 8 bases at V and 3 bases at J, with 11 bases in the middle. This CDR3 spans 13 amino acids.

V gene TRBV6-2 or TRBV6-3 combines with J gene TRBJ2-7; TRBD1 agrees at 9 bases. Germline assignment: CDR1 MNHEY and CDR2 SVGEGT. The ends lost 10 bases at V and 2 bases at J; junction bases unmatched: 9. The CDR3 consists of 14 residues. The CDR3 reads CATSAGTGTYEQYF. The DNA for the CDR3 is TGTGCCACCAGCGCCGGGACAGGGACCTACGAGCAGTACTTC.

The chain combines TRBV6-2 or TRBV6-3 with TRBJ2-5; 7 bases agree with TRBD1. V dropped 5 bases and J dropped 1; count of bases not matched to a gene: 7. This CDR3 comprises 15 residues. The germline gives CDR1 MNHEY, CDR2 SVGEGT. The CDR3 reads CASSQLTGPQETQYF. In DNA, the CDR3 is TGTGCCAGCAGTCAGTTGACAGGGCCCCAAGAGACCCAGTACTTC.

The rearrangement joins TRBV3-1 (or the pseudogene TRBV3-2) to TRBJ2-7; 11 bases match TRBD1. The junction had 8 bases not matched to a gene; V was cut back by 8 bases and J by 5 bases. Looked up from germline, CDR1 is LGHDT and CDR2 is YNNKEL (reference sequence). The CDR3 runs to 14 residues. CDR3 residues: CASEDRTGGNEQYF. CDR3 nucleotide sequence: TGTGCCAGCGAGGATCGGACAGGGGGCAACGAGCAGTACTTC.

V and J are TRBV2 and TRBJ1-2; TRBD1 agrees at 9 bases. V lost 5 bases, J lost 12 bases, and 7 bases stayed unmatched. The V gene's germline CDR1 is SNHLY and CDR2 FYNNEI. CDR3 size: 12 residues. CDR3: CASSYRTGANTF. The CDR3 nucleotides read TGTGCCAGCAGTTACCGGACAGGGGCGAACACCTTC.

V gene TRBV6-2 or TRBV6-3 combines with J gene TRBJ1-5; TRBD1 is a possible D gene (6 bases). The CDR3 is 15 amino acids. The V gene's germline CDR1 is MNHEY and CDR2 SVGEGT. V was clipped by 4 bases and J by 8 bases, with 18 bases between them. The CDR3 nucleotides read TGTGCCAGCAGTTCGATATTAGGGGGATGGGAGCCCCAGCATTTT. Its translation is CASSSILGGWEPQHF.

This clone has a single count. V gene TRBV28 combines with J gene TRBJ2-5, with a tentative D call TRBD2 (7 bases). Germline V CDR1 and CDR2: MDHEN, SYDVKM. V shed 3 bases and J shed 4 bases, with 12 bases lying between them. This CDR3 region has 14 residues. The CDR3 sequence is CASSLAGARETQYF. For the CDR3, the DNA is TGTGCCAGCAGTTTGGCGGGGGCGCGAGAGACCCAGTACTTC.

This clone was observed a handful of times. This chain uses TRBV3-1 (or the pseudogene TRBV3-2) with TRBJ2-7; a possible D gene is TRBD1 (6 bases). This CDR3 spans 15 amino acids. Per the germline V gene, CDR1 is LGHDT and CDR2 is YNNKEL (reference sequence). Trimming removed 2 bases at V and 2 bases at J, with 13 bases between. CDR3 sequence reads: CASSQTSNRAYEQYF. DNA for the CDR3: TGTGCCAGCAGCCAAACTTCAAACAGGGCCTACGAGCAGTACTTC.

This sequence joins TRBV18 and TRBJ1-4, with D unresolved. In germline, CDR1 is KGHSH, CDR2 LQKENI. The CDR3 loop spans 18 amino acids. V dropped 3 bases and J dropped 1 base, with 18 bases sitting between them. CDR3 protein: CASSPLGGVVGTNEKLFF. In DNA form, the CDR3 reads TGTGCCAGCTCACCCCTCGGAGGCGTAGTGGGAACTAATGAAAAACTGTTTTTT.

Written as DNA, the CDR3 is TGTGCCAGCAGCGTAGGGGGGAGGGATAATTCACCCCTCCACTTT. It translates to CASSVGGRDNSPLHF. V usage is TRBV9 and J usage is TRBJ1-6; D may be TRBD1 (5 bases). This CDR3 spans 15 amino acids. Germline V CDR1 and CDR2: SGDLS, YYNGEE. Trimming cost V 0 bases and J 5 bases, with 9 bases left between them.

This chain joins TRBV27 and TRBJ2-7, with 9 bases aligning to TRBD2. The J segment lost 2 bases and the V segment lost 6 bases, leaving 8 bases of the junction unmatched. Germline CDR1 is MNHEY and CDR2 is SMNVEV (reference sequence). The CDR3 loop spans 15 amino acids. The CDR3 sequence is CASSPSAGGPYEQYF. The CDR3 DNA is TGTGCCAGCAGCCCATCAGCGGGAGGCCCCTACGAGCAGTACTTC.

Details on this clone: The sample holds other DNA sequences that translate to the same CDR3. The V and J genes are TRBV9 and TRBJ1-6; D possibly corresponds to TRBD1 (5 bases). This CDR3 region has 14 residues. V was trimmed by 2 bases and J by 10 bases, leaving 13 bases between them. Germline CDR1 SGDLS, CDR2 YYNGEE. The CDR3 DNA sequence: TGTGCCAGCAGCGTCAGGGTCACGGACTCACCCCTCCACTTT. This translates into CASSVRVTDSPLHF.

The gene calls are TRBV5-6 and TRBJ1-2; TRBD1 is a possible D gene (5 bases). Trimming shortened V by 4 bases and J by 9 bases, and 16 bases separated the two germline ends. The CDR3 is 13 amino acids. Germline assignment: CDR1 SGHDT and CDR2 YYEEEE. CDR3 nucleotides: TGTGCCAGCAGCGCCTGGGCGGGGGAGAGCTACACCTTC. Protein product: CASSAWAGESYTF.

This sequence joins TRBV18 and TRBJ2-5; TRBD2 agrees at 8 bases. Germline assignment: CDR1 KGHSH and CDR2 LQKENI. J was trimmed by 0 bases and V by 6 bases; bases with no gene match: 3. This CDR3 is 14 amino acids long. This CDR3 is CASSHSGDQETQYF. CDR3 bases: TGTGCCAGCTCGCATAGCGGGGACCAAGAGACCCAGTACTTC. Full variable domain (missing parts from reference TRBV18 and TRBJ2-5): NAGVMQNPRHLVRRRGQEARLRCSPMKGHSHVYWYRQLPEEGLKFMVYLQKENIIDESGMPKERFSAEFPKEGPSILRIQQVVRGDSAAYFCASSHSGDQETQYFGPGTRLLVL.